The entry that follows covers one TCR beta chain sequence. 60 Vbeta and 13 Jbeta primers were used in PCR. Clones were read by immunoSEQ multiplex PCR, and TCRdb kept only the in-frame ones, dropping some. The table records about 270,000 clones, about 66% of them present only once. The CDR3 loop spans 13 amino acids. The V gene's germline CDR1 is SNHLY and CDR2 FYNNEI. The V end lost 8 bases, the J end lost 5 bases, and 12 bases lay between the germline ends. This entry belongs to a study of cytomegalovirus exposure and HLA in healthy donors. Sequencing was performed on PBMCs. The J gene is TRBJ2-2, the V gene TRBV2; D remains unclear. The origin of this receptor is a female donor in good health and CMV-seronegative. The CDR3 here is CASQRSRTGELFF. CDR3 nucleotide sequence: TGTGCCAGCCAGAGGTCAAGAACCGGGGAGCTGTTTTTT.